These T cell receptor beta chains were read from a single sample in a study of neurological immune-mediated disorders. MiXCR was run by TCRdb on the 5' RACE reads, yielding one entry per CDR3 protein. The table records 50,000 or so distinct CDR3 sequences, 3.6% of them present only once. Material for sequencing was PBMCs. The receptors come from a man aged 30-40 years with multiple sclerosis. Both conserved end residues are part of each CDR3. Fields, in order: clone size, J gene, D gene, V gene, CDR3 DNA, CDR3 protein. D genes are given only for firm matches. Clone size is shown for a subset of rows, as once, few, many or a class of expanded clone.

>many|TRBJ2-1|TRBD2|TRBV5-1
TGCGCCAGCAGCTCTAGCGGGGGATCGGACAATGAGCAGTTCTTC
CASSSSGGSDNEQFF
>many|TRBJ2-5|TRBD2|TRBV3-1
TGTGCCAGCAGCCGACCGGGACTAGCGGGGGGGCCCGTCGAGACCCAGTACTTC
CASSRPGLAGGPVETQYF
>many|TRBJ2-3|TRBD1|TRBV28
TGTGCCAGCAGTCTCCCCGCAAACAGGGGTTCGACCACAGATACGCAGTATTTT
CASSLPANRGSTTDTQYF
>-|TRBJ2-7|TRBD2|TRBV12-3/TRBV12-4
TGTGCCAGCGCTCGGCGGGGGAGCTCCTACGAGCAGTACTTC
CASARRGSSYEQYF
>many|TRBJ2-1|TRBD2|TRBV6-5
TGTGCCAGCAGTCGACTAGCGGGATTTGCTCTCTACAATGAGCAGTTCTTC
CASSRLAGFALYNEQFF
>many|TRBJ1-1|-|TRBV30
TGTGCCTGGAGTGGTGGCAGGAACACTGAAGCTTTCTTT
CAWSGGRNTEAFF
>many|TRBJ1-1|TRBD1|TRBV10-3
TGTGCCATCAGTAACAGGGGGAACACTGAAGCTTTCTTT
CAISNRGNTEAFF
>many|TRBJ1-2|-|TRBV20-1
TGCAGTGGCGGAAGGGGGGCAGGCGATGGCTACACCTTC
CSGGRGAGDGYTF
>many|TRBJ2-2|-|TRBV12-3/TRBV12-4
TGTGCCAGCACCCGTAGAGGCACCGGGGAGCTGTTTTTT
CASTRRGTGELFF
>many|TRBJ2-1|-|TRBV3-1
TGTGCCAGCATGGGGGCCCATGAGCAGTTCTTC
CASMGAHEQFF
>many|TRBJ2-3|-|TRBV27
TGTGCCAGCAGTTTGCTTGGCCCGACCACAGATACGCAGTATTTT
CASSLLGPTTDTQYF
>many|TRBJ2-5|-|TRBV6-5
TGTGCCAGCAGTTACTCATCGGGGACCGAGACCCAGTACTTC
CASSYSSGTETQYF
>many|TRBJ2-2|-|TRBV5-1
TGCGCCAGCAGCCTGGGACGGAACACCGGGGAGCTGTTTTTT
CASSLGRNTGELFF
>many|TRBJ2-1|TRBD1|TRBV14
TGTGCCAGCAGCAAGGGGGACAGGCCAAGGAATGAGCAGTTCTTC
CASSKGDRPRNEQFF
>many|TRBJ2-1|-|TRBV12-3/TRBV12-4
TGTGCCAGCAGTTTAGCGCAGGGGACTTCGAATGAGCAGTTCTTC
CASSLAQGTSNEQFF
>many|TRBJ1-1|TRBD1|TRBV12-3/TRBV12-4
TGTGCCAGCAGTTTAAAACGTTATGGGACAGACAACACTGAAGCTTTCTTT
CASSLKRYGTDNTEAFF
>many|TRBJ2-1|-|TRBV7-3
TGTGCCAGCAGTTTGAGCGGAAAGCAGTTCTTC
CASSLSGKQFF
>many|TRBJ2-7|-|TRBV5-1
TGCGCCAGCAGCTTGGCCACGGGGAGGAACGAGCAGTACTTC
CASSLATGRNEQYF
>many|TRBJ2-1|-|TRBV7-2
TGTGCCAGCAGATCGACAGGAAACAATGAGCAGTTCTTC
CASRSTGNNEQFF
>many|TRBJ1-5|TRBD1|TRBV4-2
TGTGCCAGCAGCCAAGATTCGGCAGGGGGCGGCCCACAGCAGCCCCAGCATTTT
CASSQDSAGGGPQQPQHF
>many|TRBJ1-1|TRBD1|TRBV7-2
TGTGCCAGCAGCCCGCGGACAGGGACGATGGCTGAAGCTTTCTTT
CASSPRTGTMAEAFF
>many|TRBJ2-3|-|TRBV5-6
TGTGCCAGCAGCTTGGTCCCAGGGAAGTCTTGGGGTGTAACAGATACGCAGTATTTT
CASSLVPGKSWGVTDTQYF